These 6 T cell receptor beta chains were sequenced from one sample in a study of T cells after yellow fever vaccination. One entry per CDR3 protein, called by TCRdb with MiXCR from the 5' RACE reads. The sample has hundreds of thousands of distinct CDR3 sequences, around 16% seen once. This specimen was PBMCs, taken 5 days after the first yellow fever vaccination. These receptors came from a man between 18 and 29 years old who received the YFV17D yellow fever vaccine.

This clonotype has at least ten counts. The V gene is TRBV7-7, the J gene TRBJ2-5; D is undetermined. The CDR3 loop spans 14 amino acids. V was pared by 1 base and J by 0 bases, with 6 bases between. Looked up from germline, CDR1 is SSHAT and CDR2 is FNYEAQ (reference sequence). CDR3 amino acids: CASSLDGNQETQYF. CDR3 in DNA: TGTGCCAGCAGCTTAGATGGGAACCAAGAGACCCAGTACTTC. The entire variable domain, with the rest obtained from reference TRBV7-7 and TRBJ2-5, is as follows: GAGVSQSPRYKVTKRGQDVTLRCDPISSHATLYWYQQALGQGPEFLTYFNYEAQPDKSGLPSDRFSAERPEGSISTLTIQRTEQRDSAMYRCASSLDGNQETQYFGPGTRLLVL.

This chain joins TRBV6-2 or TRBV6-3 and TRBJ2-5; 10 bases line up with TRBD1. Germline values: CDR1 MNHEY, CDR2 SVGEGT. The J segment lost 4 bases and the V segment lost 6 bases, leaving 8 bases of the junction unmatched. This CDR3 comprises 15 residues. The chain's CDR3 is CASRGQGNLRETQYF. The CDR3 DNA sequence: TGTGCCAGCAGGGGACAGGGGAACCTCAGAGAGACCCAGTACTTC.

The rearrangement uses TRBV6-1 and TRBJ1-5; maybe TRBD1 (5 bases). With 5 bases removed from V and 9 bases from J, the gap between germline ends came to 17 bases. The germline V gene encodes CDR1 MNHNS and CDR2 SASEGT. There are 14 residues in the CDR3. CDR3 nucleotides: TGTGCCAGCAGTCTCCGGCCACACGGGGGGCCCCAGCATTTT. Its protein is CASSLRPHGGPQHF.

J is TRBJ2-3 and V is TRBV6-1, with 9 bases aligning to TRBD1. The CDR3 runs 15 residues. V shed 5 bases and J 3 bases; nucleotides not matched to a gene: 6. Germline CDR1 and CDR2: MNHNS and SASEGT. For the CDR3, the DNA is TGTGCCAGCAGTATCTTGACAGGGGGAACAGATACGCAGTATTTT. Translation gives CASSILTGGTDTQYF.

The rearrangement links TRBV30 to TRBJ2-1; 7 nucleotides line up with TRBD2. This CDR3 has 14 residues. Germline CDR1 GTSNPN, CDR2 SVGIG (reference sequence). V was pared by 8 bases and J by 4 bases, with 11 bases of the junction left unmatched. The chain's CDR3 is CALGRQNYYNEQFF. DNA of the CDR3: TGTGCCCTCGGGAGGCAGAACTATTACAATGAGCAGTTCTTC.

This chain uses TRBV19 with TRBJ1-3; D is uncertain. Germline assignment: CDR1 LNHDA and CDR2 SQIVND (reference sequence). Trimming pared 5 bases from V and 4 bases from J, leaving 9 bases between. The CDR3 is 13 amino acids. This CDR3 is CASSEPPGNTIYF. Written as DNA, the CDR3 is TGTGCCAGTAGTGAGCCCCCGGGAAACACCATATATTTT.